Here is one TCR beta chain with its context. This sample's treatment: around 19 received Ad26.COV2.S at low or high dose, single or two shots; 5 received placebo; per-sample allocation not given. It was on day 63 after the first vaccine or placebo injection that samples were taken. The germline V and J ends were trimmed by 8 bases and 1 base, with 11 bases remaining between them. CDR3 length: 13 residues. Looked up from germline, CDR1 is SNHLY and CDR2 is FYNNEI. The sample belongs to a study of Ad26.COV2.S vaccination and SARS-CoV-2 variants. Repertoires were generated with immunoSEQ multiplex PCR, while TCRdb's copy carries only in-frame clones and drops some. Counted here are hundreds of thousands of clones, approximately 88% occurring once; the ten biggest clones make up about 1.5%.

The specimen comprised peripheral blood, sampled in a trial of Ad26.COV2.S vaccine versus placebo. The V and J genes are TRBV2 and TRBJ1-1; D is uncertain. The sequence came from a person aged 18-60 years who received the Ad26.COV2.S COVID-19 vaccine or a placebo. In nucleotides, the CDR3 is TGTGCCAGCGGGGTGGTGGAGAACACTGAAGCTTTCTTT. Translating gives CASGVVENTEAFF.